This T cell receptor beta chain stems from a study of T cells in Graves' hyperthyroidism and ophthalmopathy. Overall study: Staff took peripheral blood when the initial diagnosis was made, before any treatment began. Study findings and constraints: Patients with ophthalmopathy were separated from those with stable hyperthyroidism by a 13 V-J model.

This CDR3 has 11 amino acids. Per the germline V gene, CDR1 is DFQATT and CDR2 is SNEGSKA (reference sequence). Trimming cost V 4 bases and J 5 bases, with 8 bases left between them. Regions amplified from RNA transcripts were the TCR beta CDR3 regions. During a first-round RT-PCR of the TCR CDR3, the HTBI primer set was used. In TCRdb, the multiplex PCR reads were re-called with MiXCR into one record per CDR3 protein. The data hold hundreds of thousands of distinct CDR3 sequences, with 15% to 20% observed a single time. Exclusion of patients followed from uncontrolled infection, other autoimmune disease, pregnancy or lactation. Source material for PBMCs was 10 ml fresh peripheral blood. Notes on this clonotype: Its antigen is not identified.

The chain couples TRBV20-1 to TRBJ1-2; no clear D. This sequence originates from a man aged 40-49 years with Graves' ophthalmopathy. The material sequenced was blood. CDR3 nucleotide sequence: TGCAGTGCTACGGACGAATATGGCTACACCTTC. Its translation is CSATDEYGYTF.